Below, 5 T cell receptor beta chains from the same sample are listed, as sequenced in a study of breast tumors, draining lymph nodes, adjacent tissues. Breast cancer patients provided tissue from their axillary draining lymph nodes. TCRdb used MiXCR to reprocess the multiplex PCR reads, holding one entry per CDR3 protein. Of about 230,000 distinct CDR3 sequences in the sample, about 34% were seen once. The material sequenced was axillary lymph node tissue. Receptor source: a female donor with breast cancer. Some clones in this sample may be carry-over from other donors' samples.

This clonotype came up many times. This chain's CDR3 is CASSYSAEGGRNQPQHF. CDR3 DNA sequence: TGTGCCAGCAGTTACTCTGCTGAGGGGGGACGCAATCAGCCCCAGCATTTT. The V gene is TRBV6-5, the J gene TRBJ1-5; possible D gene TRBD1, 6 bases. Germline V gives CDR1 MNHEY, CDR2 SVGAGI. V shed 0 bases and J shed 2 bases, with 14 bases lying between them. The CDR3 extends over 17 amino acids.

This clonotype was picked up many times. This chain links TRBV20-1 with TRBJ1-4; no clear D gene. Trimming took 1 base from V and 7 from J, leaving 7 bases between them. The CDR3 loop spans 12 amino acids. The V gene's germline CDR1 is DFQATT and CDR2 SNEGSKA (reference sequence). CDR3 residues: CSARGGSEKLFF. CDR3 sequence (DNA): TGCAGTGCTAGAGGGGGTAGTGAAAAACTGTTTTTT.

This clonotype was counted ten times or more. CDR3 bases: TGTGCCAGCAGACGAGCCGGGACGGGAAATCAGCCCCAGCATTTT. It yields the protein CASRRAGTGNQPQHF. The chain recombines TRBV2 with TRBJ1-5; D may be TRBD1 (5 bases). The germline CDR1 and CDR2 sequences are SNHLY and FYNNEI. Trimming removed 6 bases from V and 4 bases from J, with 16 bases in between. The CDR3 is 15 amino acids.

The chain has TRBV20-1 and TRBJ1-2; 9 bases match TRBD1. Germline-derived CDR1 and CDR2 are DFQATT and SNEGSKA (reference sequence). The CDR3 is 14 residues long. The V segment lost 4 bases and the J segment 3 bases; nucleotides outside the gene matches: 6. The CDR3 region is CSAKPDRGDYGYTF. CDR3 coding DNA: TGCAGTGCTAAACCGGACAGGGGTGACTATGGCTACACCTTC.

This clonotype appeared many times. The chain recombines TRBV6-1 with TRBJ1-5, with D unclear. Germline values: CDR1 MNHNS, CDR2 SASEGT. The CDR3 has 14 amino acids. V lost 4 bases to trimming and J lost 4 bases, with 11 bases between them. CDR3 in DNA: TGTGCCAGCAGTGTCTCCGGGTTAAATCAGCCCCAGCATTTT. Protein product: CASSVSGLNQPQHF.